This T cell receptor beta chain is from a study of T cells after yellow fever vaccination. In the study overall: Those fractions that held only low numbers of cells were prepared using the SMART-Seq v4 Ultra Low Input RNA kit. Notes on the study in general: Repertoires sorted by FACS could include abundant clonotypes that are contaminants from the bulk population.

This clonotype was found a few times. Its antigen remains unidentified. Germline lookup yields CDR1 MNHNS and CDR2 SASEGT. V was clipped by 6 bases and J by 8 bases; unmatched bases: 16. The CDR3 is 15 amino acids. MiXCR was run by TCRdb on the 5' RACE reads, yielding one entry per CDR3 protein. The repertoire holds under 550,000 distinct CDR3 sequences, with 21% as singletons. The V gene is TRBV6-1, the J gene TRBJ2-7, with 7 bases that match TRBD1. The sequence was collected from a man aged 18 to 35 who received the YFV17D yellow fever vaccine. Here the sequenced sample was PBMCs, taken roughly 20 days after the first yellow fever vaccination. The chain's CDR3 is CASSLEGQRGMKQYF. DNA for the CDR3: TGTGCCAGCAGCCTCGAGGGACAGAGGGGAATGAAGCAGTACTTC.